This is a list of T cell receptor beta chains from one sample in a study of T cell responses to AZD1222 COVID-19 vaccine. Using immunoSEQ multiplex PCR, the repertoire was profiled, and TCRdb retains in-frame clones only, with some absent. The sample has 90,000 to 95,000 clones, around 93% seen once. The material was peripheral blood, obtained on day 0 of AZD1222 vaccination. The source is an adult in good health. The CDR3 runs from the conserved cysteine through the conserved F or W. D genes are given only for firm matches. Only part of the rows carry a size: once, few, many, or a class if the clone is expanded.

cdr3_nt,cdr3_aa,d_call,v_call,j_call,clone_size
TGTGCCAGCAGCGTGGGGGCTACGGACAGGGTGCGCTACGAGCAGTACTTC,CASSVGATDRVRYEQYF,TRBD1,TRBV9,TRBJ2-7,once
TGTGCCTGGATGGGACCTTTCACCGGGGAGCTGTTTTTT,CAWMGPFTGELFF,.,TRBV30,TRBJ2-2,.
TGTGCCAGTACAGGGGGGCATCAGCCCCAGCATTTT,CASTGGHQPQHF,TRBD1,TRBV19,TRBJ1-5,.
TGTGCCAGCAGCGTCGGCGGGAGAGGGGATGAGCAGTTCTTC,CASSVGGRGDEQFF,TRBD2,TRBV9,TRBJ2-1,.
TGTGCCAGCAAGGGGAACACTGAAGCTTTCTTT,CASKGNTEAFF,.,TRBV7-6,TRBJ1-1,.
TGTGCCAGCAGCCTGGGAGGCAGGGGAGGCTACGAGCAGTACTTC,CASSLGGRGGYEQYF,.,TRBV5-4,TRBJ2-7,.
TGCGCCAGCAGTCGTGGGGACAGGGGTAAATCGGGAAACACCATATATTTT,CASSRGDRGKSGNTIYF,TRBD1,TRBV4-3,TRBJ1-3,.
TGTGCCAGCAGTACAGGGCATGGGACCTACGAGCAGTACTTC,CASSTGHGTYEQYF,.,TRBV5-6,TRBJ2-7,.
TGTGCCATCAGTGAGTCTCCCCCGGGACAGGGTGTACGGCAGCCCCAGCATTTT,CAISESPPGQGVRQPQHF,TRBD1,TRBV10-3,TRBJ1-5,.
TGTGCCACCAGTGGTCGCTCTTTCCGCGGCCCCCTCCGGGGCGAGCAGTACTTC,CATSGRSFRGPLRGEQYF,.,TRBV24-1,TRBJ2-7,.
TGTGCCAGCAGCTACGACAGGGGGGCCACAGATACGCAGTATTTT,CASSYDRGATDTQYF,TRBD1,TRBV5-4,TRBJ2-3,.
TGTGCCAGCAGCCTCCGGTCGGGGAGGTCTGGCTACACCTTC,CASSLRSGRSGYTF,.,TRBV14,TRBJ1-2,.
TGTGCCAGCAGCCGGACTAGCGGGAGCTCCTACGAGCAGTACTTC,CASSRTSGSSYEQYF,TRBD2,TRBV5-4,TRBJ2-7,.
TGTGCCAGCAGTTACGGGGGAACTCAGCCCCAGCATTTT,CASSYGGTQPQHF,.,TRBV6-5,TRBJ1-5,.
TGTGCCAGCAGCTCCGGACAGGGGGCGAGGGAGCAGTACTTC,CASSSGQGAREQYF,TRBD1,TRBV5-4,TRBJ2-7,.
TGTGCCAGCAGCTCATCAGGGTCGGCTGAAGCTTTCTTT,CASSSSGSAEAFF,.,TRBV7-9,TRBJ1-1,.
TGTGCCAGCAGCGTAGATGGAAGGCAGGGGCGATGGGGCACTGAAGCTTTCTTT,CASSVDGRQGRWGTEAFF,.,TRBV9,TRBJ1-1,.
TGTGCCAGCAGTTTTGGTTCGACAGATACGCAGTATTTT,CASSFGSTDTQYF,.,TRBV28,TRBJ2-3,.
TGCGCCAGCAGCCAAAGAAGGGGGGGGAACGGCCTGAATTCACCCCTCCACTTT,CASSQRRGGNGLNSPLHF,.,TRBV4-1,TRBJ1-6,.
TGTGCCAGCAGTTACTCCGGGGGGGCCTACAATGAGCAGTTCTTC,CASSYSGGAYNEQFF,TRBD2,TRBV6-5,TRBJ2-1,.
TGTGCCAGCAGTCAAGGCGGCGTTTTGGGTTCACCCCTCCACTTT,CASSQGGVLGSPLHF,.,TRBV7-9,TRBJ1-6,few
TGCGCCAGCAGCGTGGGACCCAGCACAGATACGCAGTATTTT,CASSVGPSTDTQYF,.,TRBV5-1,TRBJ2-3,.
TGTGCCAGCAGCCAAGCCGTAGGCTTAACAGATACGCAGTATTTT,CASSQAVGLTDTQYF,.,TRBV14,TRBJ2-3,.
TGTGCCAGCAGTGGAGGGCAGGGGATTTTCGATGGCTACACCTTC,CASSGGQGIFDGYTF,.,TRBV2,TRBJ1-2,once
TGTGCCAGCAGCTTAGTCGGTGTTAGTGGTAAGGACGAGCAGTACTTC,CASSLVGVSGKDEQYF,.,TRBV7-6,TRBJ2-7,.
TGTGCCACCAGCAGAGATCTCCAGAACACTGAAGCTTTCTTT,CATSRDLQNTEAFF,.,TRBV15,TRBJ1-1,.
TGTGCCAGCAGCTTAGGTTCGGGACTAGCGGACCGCTCCTACGAGCAGTACTTC,CASSLGSGLADRSYEQYF,TRBD2,TRBV11-2,TRBJ2-7,once
TGCGCCAGCAGCGAAACACAGGACAACTATGGCTACACCTTC,CASSETQDNYGYTF,.,TRBV5-1,TRBJ1-2,.
TGCGCCAGCAGGGCCCGGGGGTCCCTCTACAATGAGCAGTTCTTC,CASRARGSLYNEQFF,.,TRBV4-3,TRBJ2-1,.
TGTGCCAGCAACAGAGGGCGGGAAAGCAATCAGCCCCAGCATTTT,CASNRGRESNQPQHF,.,TRBV2,TRBJ1-5,.
TGCGCCAGCAGCTTGGTGGGGGAGAGCTCCTACAATGAGCAGTTCTTC,CASSLVGESSYNEQFF,.,TRBV5-1,TRBJ2-1,.
TGTGCCAGCAGCCCCCCGGCCGGACAGCCCCAGCATTTT,CASSPPAGQPQHF,.,TRBV2,TRBJ1-5,.
TGCGCCAGCAGCTTGAGGCCGGTTAATCAGCCCCAGCATTTT,CASSLRPVNQPQHF,.,TRBV5-1,TRBJ1-5,few
TGTGCCAGCAGTTATATCGCAGGGAACTATGGCTACACCTTC,CASSYIAGNYGYTF,.,TRBV6-5,TRBJ1-2,.
TGTGCCACTAACCTCCCCGGGGGGACAGGGGACTACGAGCAGTACTTC,CATNLPGGTGDYEQYF,TRBD1,TRBV19,TRBJ2-7,.
TGTGCCAGCAGCTCGCAGGGTGGAAATTCACCCCTCCACTTT,CASSSQGGNSPLHF,.,TRBV7-9,TRBJ1-6,.
TGTGCCACCAGCTCCATGTTCGCCGGGACAGGGAGTTCACCCCTCCACTTT,CATSSMFAGTGSSPLHF,TRBD1,TRBV15,TRBJ1-6,.
TGTGCCAGCAGCCCCGGACAGCCGCTCGCCGGGGAGCTGTTTTTT,CASSPGQPLAGELFF,.,TRBV7-3,TRBJ2-2,.
TGTGCCAGCAGGTTCCCAGGTGCCGGGGCCAACGTCCTGACTTTC,CASRFPGAGANVLTF,.,TRBV28,TRBJ2-6,.
TGTGCCAGCAGTACCGGGGAGGGGCCGGAAAAACTGTTTTTT,CASSTGEGPEKLFF,.,TRBV6-2/TRBV6-3,TRBJ1-4,once
TGTGCCAGCAGCTTTGCAGGCTCCTTTAATCAGCCCCAGCATTTT,CASSFAGSFNQPQHF,.,TRBV5-8,TRBJ1-5,.
TGTGCCAGCAGCCGTAACGGACAGGCAGACACCTACGAGCAGTACTTC,CASSRNGQADTYEQYF,TRBD1,TRBV7-6,TRBJ2-7,.
TGTGCCAGCTCACCCATGGGGCTAGCGGGGTACAATGAGCAGTTCTTC,CASSPMGLAGYNEQFF,TRBD2,TRBV18,TRBJ2-1,.
TGCGCCAGCAGCCAATGGACAGGGAACACTGAAGCTTTCTTT,CASSQWTGNTEAFF,TRBD1,TRBV4-1,TRBJ1-1,.
TGTGCCATCAGTGGGCAAAACAATGAGCAGTTCTTC,CAISGQNNEQFF,.,TRBV10-3,TRBJ2-1,.
TGCGCCAGCACCCTTGGTGGAGAGACCCAGTACTTC,CASTLGGETQYF,.,TRBV5-1,TRBJ2-5,once
TGTGCTAGTGGTTTGGTACGGGGAGAAGCTTTCTTT,CASGLVRGEAFF,.,TRBV12-5,TRBJ1-1,.
TGTGCCAGCAGCCCACAGGGCGTCCACTATGGCTACACCTTC,CASSPQGVHYGYTF,.,TRBV7-9,TRBJ1-2,.
TGTGCCAGCAGTTTATCTGGCAGGGGATATGGCTACACCTTC,CASSLSGRGYGYTF,.,TRBV27,TRBJ1-2,.
TGTGCCAGCAGCTCCGCATCTAGCGGGAGGGCCGAGCAGTACTTC,CASSSASSGRAEQYF,TRBD2,TRBV28,TRBJ2-7,.
TGCGCCAGCAGCCCCGGGCCAGTTGAAGAGCCCCAGCATTTT,CASSPGPVEEPQHF,.,TRBV5-1,TRBJ1-5,.
TGCGCCAGCAGCCAAGTAACAGCGGGTCCCTACAATGAGCAGTTCTTC,CASSQVTAGPYNEQFF,.,TRBV4-3,TRBJ2-1,.
TGTGCCAGTACCCTAATGGGTTTCACCGGGGAGCTGTTTTTT,CASTLMGFTGELFF,.,TRBV19,TRBJ2-2,.
TGTGCTAGTGGCGACAGTAATAATCAGCCCCAGCATTTT,CASGDSNNQPQHF,.,TRBV12-5,TRBJ1-5,once
TGTGCCAGCAGCCCCCCCTATCCCTACAATGAGCAGTTCTTC,CASSPPYPYNEQFF,.,TRBV6-5,TRBJ2-1,.
TGTGCCAGCAGTTCAACCTCAGGGAATCTTAACTATGGCTACACCTTC,CASSSTSGNLNYGYTF,.,TRBV27,TRBJ1-2,.
TGTGCCAGTACTACCGACAAGGACACTGAAGCTTTCTTT,CASTTDKDTEAFF,.,TRBV19,TRBJ1-1,.
TGTGCCAGTAGTCTCGTGGAGGGGGCAGGTCAGCCCCAGCATTTT,CASSLVEGAGQPQHF,TRBD1,TRBV19,TRBJ1-5,.
TGTGCCAGCAGTTTACGGCAAGTGACTAATGAAAAACTGTTTTTT,CASSLRQVTNEKLFF,.,TRBV28,TRBJ1-4,.